The clone carrying this TCR beta chain was counted between two and nine times. In the authors' workflow: From reference gene primer amplification, estimates of nucleated cell counts were derived. Profiled with immunoSEQ multiplex PCR; TCRdb holds only in-frame clones, not every one. V, J and clone size are taken as reported in that table, and D and trimming were inferred from the DNA itself. The data show under 60,000 clones, 65% to 85% seen once. V lost 6 bases and J 3 bases, leaving 15 bases between the germline ends. The germline V gene has CDR1 LGHDT and CDR2 YNNKEL (reference sequence). CDR3 length equals 15 residues. The entry originates in a study of blood T cell repertoires in COVID-19.

This clonotype originated in a human donor with active or convalescent COVID-19. The donor label of this sample is uncertain. Specimen: peripheral blood. The chain employs TRBV3-1 (or the pseudogene TRBV3-2) and TRBJ2-1; possible D gene TRBD2, 5 bases. For the CDR3, the DNA is TGTGCCAGCAGATTACGACTAAACCTCTACAATGAGCAGTTCTTC. Translating gives CASRLRLNLYNEQFF.